The clone carrying this T cell receptor (beta chain) was recorded at least ten times. The antigen remains undetermined. The data originate from a study of vaccination and CD4 T cells after COVID-19. Points from the study as a whole: Within convalescent individuals, 304 out of 307 vaccine-specific clones proved to be spike mono-reactive.

CDR1 and CDR2 (germline): MNHEY, SVGEGT. V lost 6 bases to trimming and J lost 5 bases; unmatched junction nucleotides: 12. CDR3 length: 17 amino acids. The Oncomine TCR Beta short-read assay was applied to DNA of cultured CD4+ T cells. One entry per CDR3 protein results from TCRdb running MiXCR on the PCR reads. Of 3,500 to 5,000 distinct CDR3 sequences listed, around a fifth are singletons. Treatment of the sample: roughly 10-day PBMC culture with coronavirus spike peptide pools or control peptides (ViraFEST assay). This receptor was obtained from a human donor who had recovered from COVID-19. V gene TRBV6-2 or TRBV6-3 combines with J gene TRBJ2-5; 13 bases are shared with TRBD2. The sequencing used CD4+ T cells from blood, cultured in vitro, collected after SARS-CoV-2 vaccination. CDR3 in amino acids: CASSSGLLAGGHETQYF. CDR3 nucleotides: TGTGCCAGCAGCTCCGGATTACTAGCGGGGGGGCACGAGACCCAGTACTTC.